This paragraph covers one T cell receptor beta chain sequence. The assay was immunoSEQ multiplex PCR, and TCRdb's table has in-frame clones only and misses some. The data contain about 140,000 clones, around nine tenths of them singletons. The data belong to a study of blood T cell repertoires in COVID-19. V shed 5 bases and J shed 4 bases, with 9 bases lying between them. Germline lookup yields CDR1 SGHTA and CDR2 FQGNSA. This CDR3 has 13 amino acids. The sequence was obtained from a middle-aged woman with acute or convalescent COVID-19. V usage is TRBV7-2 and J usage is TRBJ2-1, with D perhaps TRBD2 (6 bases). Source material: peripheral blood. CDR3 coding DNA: TGTGCCAGCAGCGCTGGGAGGTACAATGAGCAGTTCTTC. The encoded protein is CASSAGRYNEQFF.